This TCR beta chain originates from a study of blood T cell repertoires in COVID-19 (dated by TCRdb to 2018 to 2020). Some background on the complete study: Samples from collaborators originated in the United States, Italy and Spain and spanned both the acute and convalescent phases of COVID-19. The material from the prospective study consisted of cDNA or gDNA derived from T cells, B-cell-depleted T cells, or PBMCs. The dataset comprised deeply sampled blood TCRbeta repertoires from subjects exposed to, actively infected with, or recovered from COVID-19. A freely available public database, intended as a resource for researchers studying the immune response to SARS-CoV-2, is where the repertoires were released. The samples were drawn from two sources: the first 160 participants of the ongoing ImmuneRACE study, and 1,000 to 1,500 subjects contributed by 6 global collaborators. Sample metadata almost always included a de-identified subject ID, COVID-19 status, age in years and sex. Where available, HLA class I and class II types were taken from metadata supplied by the sample provider and were not determined by assay-based typing. Summary of the overall study and its limitations: The amount of clinical and demographic metadata varied by source and participant and was provided uncurated.

The immunoSEQ Assay, a bias-controlled multiplex PCR, was used to amplify TCRbeta CDR3 regions from genomic DNA. Per the authors' processing: Nucleated cell counts per sample were estimated from amplification of reference gene primers within the assay. To quantify the absolute abundance of each unique TCRbeta CDR3 rearrangement, sequence reads were collapsed and filtered. For each sample, productive Simpson clonality was calculated as the square root of Simpson's diversity index across productive rearrangements. TCRdb took this table from immuneACCESS and kept in-frame rearrangements with V and J called. Such tables lack part of the clones; where checked against another copy, unresolved V genes explain under half of the gap, and the rest is unexplained. D and trimming come from the DNA, and the V and J calls and clone size come from that table. This sample lists 35,000 to 55,000 clones; around 70% were detected once. The ten most abundant clones make up approximately 6.2% of the sample.

Concerning this clone itself: Which antigen it targets is not known. No per-base quality is available; no much larger clone lies one base away.

V and J are truncated by 7 bases and 8 bases respectively, leaving an intervening sequence of 11 bases. Sequences MNHEY (CDR1) and SVGAGI (CDR2) are obtained from the germline V gene. Including the terminal cysteine and phenylalanine, the CDR3 comprises 12 residues. Only CDR3 DNA is held: 36 bases, read in frame from base 1. The collaborating institutions used their own protocols to collect whole blood in K2EDTA tubes. Collaborator samples were shipped for TCRbeta analysis as frozen whole blood, isolated PBMCs, or DNA extracted from either sample type. The receptor comes from a man of 80 years or more with acute or convalescent COVID-19. The sequenced material came from peripheral blood. The rearranged segments are TRBV6-5 and TRBJ2-2, with the D gene not confidently named. CDR3 loop: CASTPRVGELFF. Here is the DNA: TGTGCCAGCACACCCCGGGTGGGGGAGCTGTTTTTT.